This T cell receptor (beta chain) was recorded in a study of cytomegalovirus exposure and HLA in healthy donors. The study's findings and limits: Accurate prediction of most subjects' HLA-A and HLA-B alleles from TCR beta sequences was reported. The presence/absence work took it that sequencing depth was about the same across donors.

Primers: 60 Vbeta forward and 13 Jbeta reverse. Methods used by the authors: Among the unique TCR beta chains that a later analysis counted, about 84 million in all, 10 million to 11 million were shared. The table came from immunoSEQ multiplex PCR; TCRdb's copy has only in-frame clones and leaves some out. The V and J calls and clone size were taken over from that table, and D and trimming were inferred from the DNA. This sample yields fewer than 80,000 clones, of which 67% are seen a single time; under 7.5% belongs to the top ten. This CDR3 is 14 amino acids long. The germline gives CDR1 MNHEY, CDR2 SVGAGI. Trimming took 5 bases from V and 1 from J, leaving 11 bases between them. A remark on this clone: The antigen remains unidentified.

The sequence was collected from a woman aged 45-65 years in good health and CMV-seropositive. V and J are TRBV6-5 and TRBJ1-1; a possible D gene is TRBD1 (6 bases). Sequencing used PBMCs. The CDR3 region has the DNA TGTGCCAGCAGTAAGGGGGTTACGAACACTGAAGCTTTCTTT. Protein sequence: CASSKGVTNTEAFF.